This is a list of T cell receptor beta chains from one sample in a study of blood T cell repertoires in COVID-19. Produced via immunoSEQ multiplex PCR; TCRdb's table is partial and in-frame only. Of about 190,000 clones detected, around four fifths appear once; the ten largest clones hold 2.5% to 3%. Sequencing input: peripheral blood. The receptors here all came from a woman aged 80 or over with active or convalescent COVID-19. The CDR3 runs from the conserved cysteine through the conserved F or W. D genes are given only for firm matches. Clone size appears in some rows only: once, few, many, or a class for an expanded clone.

abundance: .; j_gene: TRBJ2-3; d_gene: TRBD2; v_gene: TRBV6-4; CDR3nt: TGTGCCAGCAGTGACTCGAGTAGCGGGGCAGATACGCAGTATTTT; CDR3aa: CASSDSSSGADTQYF
abundance: .; j_gene: TRBJ1-2; d_gene: .; v_gene: TRBV24-1; CDR3nt: TGTGCCACCAGTGAGGGCCTCTATGGCTACACCTTC; CDR3aa: CATSEGLYGYTF
abundance: .; j_gene: TRBJ1-2; d_gene: TRBD1; v_gene: TRBV28; CDR3nt: TGTGCCAGCAGTCCTTTAACAGGGGGTGGAGACTATGGCTACACCTTC; CDR3aa: CASSPLTGGGDYGYTF
abundance: .; j_gene: TRBJ2-3; d_gene: .; v_gene: TRBV7-9; CDR3nt: TGTGCCAGCAGCTTCGGGATGCTAGGGGATACGCAGTATTTT; CDR3aa: CASSFGMLGDTQYF
abundance: .; j_gene: TRBJ1-2; d_gene: TRBD1; v_gene: TRBV5-4; CDR3nt: TGTGCCAGCAGCCACGACAGGGGGCGTCTGGACTATGGCTACACCTTC; CDR3aa: CASSHDRGRLDYGYTF
abundance: few; j_gene: TRBJ2-3; d_gene: TRBD2; v_gene: TRBV9; CDR3nt: TGTGCCAGCAGCCCACTAGCGGGGGGAAGCACAGATACGCAGTATTTT; CDR3aa: CASSPLAGGSTDTQYF
abundance: .; j_gene: TRBJ1-2; d_gene: TRBD1; v_gene: TRBV6-1; CDR3nt: TGTGCCAGCAGTGAAGCGACAGGGGTCTATGGCTACACCTTC; CDR3aa: CASSEATGVYGYTF
abundance: .; j_gene: TRBJ2-3; d_gene: TRBD1; v_gene: TRBV6-5; CDR3nt: TGTGCCAGCAGAACAGGGGCTAGCACAGATACGCAGTATTTT; CDR3aa: CASRTGASTDTQYF
abundance: .; j_gene: TRBJ2-3; d_gene: TRBD2; v_gene: TRBV19; CDR3nt: TGTGCCAGTACCATAGCCTTGACTAGCGGGGCGGCAGATACGCAGTATTTT; CDR3aa: CASTIALTSGAADTQYF
abundance: .; j_gene: TRBJ1-2; d_gene: .; v_gene: TRBV27; CDR3nt: TGTGCCAGCAGTTTCTCCGGGACAATGAACTATGGCTACACCTTC; CDR3aa: CASSFSGTMNYGYTF
abundance: .; j_gene: TRBJ1-5; d_gene: TRBD1; v_gene: TRBV7-2; CDR3nt: TGTGCCAGCAGGGGACAGGTAAATCAGCCCCAGCATTTT; CDR3aa: CASRGQVNQPQHF
abundance: .; j_gene: TRBJ2-7; d_gene: .; v_gene: TRBV29-1; CDR3nt: TGCAGCGCCAAAGACAGCTCCTACGAGCAGTACTTC; CDR3aa: CSAKDSSYEQYF
abundance: .; j_gene: TRBJ2-7; d_gene: .; v_gene: TRBV5-5; CDR3nt: TGTGCCAGCCAGCCCACAGTTACGTGGGCCTACGAGCAGTACTTC; CDR3aa: CASQPTVTWAYEQYF